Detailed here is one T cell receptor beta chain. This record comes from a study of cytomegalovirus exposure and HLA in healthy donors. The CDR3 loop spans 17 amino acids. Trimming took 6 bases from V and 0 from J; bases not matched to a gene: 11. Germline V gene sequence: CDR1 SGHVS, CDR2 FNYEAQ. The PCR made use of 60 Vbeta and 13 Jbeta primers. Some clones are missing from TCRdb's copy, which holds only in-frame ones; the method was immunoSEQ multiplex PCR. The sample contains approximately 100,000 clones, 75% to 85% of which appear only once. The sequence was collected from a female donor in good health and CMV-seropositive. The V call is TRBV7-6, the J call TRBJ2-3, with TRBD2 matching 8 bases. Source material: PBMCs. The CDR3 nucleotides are TGTGCCAGCAGTGACTTGACTAGCGACACTAGCACAGATACGCAGTATTTT. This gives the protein CASSDLTSDTSTDTQYF.